The 21 T cell receptor beta chains in this list originate from one sample, sequenced in a study of graft-versus-host responses after intestinal transplantation. The authors plated approximately 200,000 CFSE-labeled responder cells with approximately 200,000 irradiated, violet-dye-labeled stimulator cells. The repertoire was sequenced with immunoSEQ multiplex PCR; TCRdb's copy has only in-frame clones and lacks some. The sample includes over 8,000 clones, 36% of them seen just once. Source: alloreactive CD8+ T cells from a mixed lymphocyte reaction culture, taken before intestinal transplant. Subset defined: CFSE-low proliferating T cells sorted from approximately six-day pre-transplant mixed lymphocyte reaction (GvH or HvG direction). Receptor source: a human patient who received an intestinal transplant.

This clone is a singleton in its sample. The chain recombines TRBV29-1 with TRBJ2-2; D remains ambiguous. This CDR3 comprises 13 residues. Looked up from germline, CDR1 is SQVTM and CDR2 is ANQGSEA. V shed 4 bases and J shed 1 base, with 7 bases lying between them. CDR3 loop: CSVGARNTGELFF. The CDR3 coding sequence is TGCAGCGTTGGGGCCCGGAACACCGGGGAGCTGTTTTTT.

In this sample, this clone turned up a few times. The chain is built from TRBV27 and TRBJ1-5, with D hard to call. CDR3 length: 13 amino acids. Per germline, CDR1 MNHEY and CDR2 SMNVEV (reference sequence). V dropped 1 base and J dropped 5 bases, with 6 bases sitting between them. CDR3 residues: CASSLFPYQPQHF. In nucleotides, the CDR3 is TGTGCCAGCAGTTTATTCCCATATCAGCCCCAGCATTTT.

This clone was detected a few times. This sequence joins TRBV7-6 and TRBJ2-7; D unresolved. The germline V and J ends were trimmed by 5 bases and 2 bases, with 10 bases remaining between them. Germline CDR1 and CDR2: SGHVS and FNYEAQ. The length of the CDR3 is 13 residues. This CDR3 is CASSPSVTYEQYF. Written as DNA, the CDR3 is TGTGCCAGCAGCCCCTCCGTAACCTACGAGCAGTACTTC.

The chain couples TRBV4-1 to TRBJ2-5, with 8 bases fitting TRBD2. CDR3 length equals 15 residues. Germline CDR1 MGHRA, CDR2 YSYEKL. After removal of 3 bases from V and 4 bases from J, the junction contained 7 bases not matched to a gene. The DNA of the CDR3 is TGCGCCAGCAGCCACTGTGGGCTAGCGGGAGAGACCCAGTACTTC. This sequence encodes CASSHCGLAGETQYF.

This rearrangement joins TRBV12-5 to TRBJ2-6, with a possible D match to TRBD1 (5 bases). V was shortened by 5 bases and J by 5 bases, with 22 bases between the two germline ends. The germline V gene has CDR1 LGHNT and CDR2 FRNRAP. This CDR3 comprises 18 residues. The CDR3 sequence: CASGLPYAGQSRANVLTF. The CDR3 coding sequence is TGTGCTAGTGGTCTTCCGTATGCAGGACAAAGTCGGGCCAACGTCCTGACTTTC.

This clone has only a few counts. This chain links TRBV5-1 with TRBJ2-7; D may be TRBD2 (5 bases). The germline CDR1 and CDR2 sequences are SGHRS and YFSETQ. Deletions cut 3 bases from V and 6 bases from J, with 16 bases between. CDR3 length equals 14 residues. The CDR3 nucleotides read TGCGCCAGCAGCTATCTAGCTACACACAGCGAGCAGTACTTC. Its translation is CASSYLATHSEQYF.

A remark on this clone: The junction shows a germline mismatch at one end, possibly a read error. V and J are TRBV2 and TRBJ2-7; the D is unclear. Germline V CDR1 and CDR2: SNHLY, FYNNEI. The CDR3 consists of 15 residues. The CDR3, as DNA: TGTTCCAGCCAGGCGACGGCATACGATTTCTACGAGCAGTACTTC. Its translation is CSSQATAYDFYEQYF. The complete variable domain, with remaining parts taken from reference TRBV2 and TRBJ2-7, reads EPEVTQTPSHQVTQMGQEVILRCVPISNHLYFYWYRQILGQKVEFLVSFYNNEISEKSEIFDDQFSVERPDGSNFTLKIRSTKLEDSAMYFCSSQATAYDFYEQYFGPGTRLTVT.

V gene TRBV10-3 combines with J gene TRBJ2-4; 9 positions match TRBD1. Germline assignment: CDR1 ENHRY and CDR2 SYGVKD. The ends lost 3 bases at V and 8 bases at J; junction bases unmatched: 8. The CDR3 contains 15 residues. As DNA, the CDR3 is TGTGCCATCAGTGATCCCAACAGGGGGCAAGACATTCAGTACTTC. This gives the protein CAISDPNRGQDIQYF.

The V and J genes are TRBV14 and TRBJ2-5, with 8 bases lining up with TRBD2. The CDR3 loop spans 18 amino acids. Germline CDR1 reads SGHDN; CDR2 reads FVKESK. With V trimmed by 8 bases and J by 1 base, 18 bases remained unmatched. The CDR3: CASAPGLVEVRAQETQYF. The CDR3 nucleotides read TGTGCCAGCGCGCCGGGACTAGTAGAAGTTCGGGCCCAAGAGACCCAGTACTTC.

The chain carries TRBV7-2 and TRBJ2-3; D perhaps matches TRBD2 (6 bases). V lost 0 bases and J lost 0, with 22 bases in between. The CDR3 is 20 residues long. Germline V lookup: CDR1 SGHTA, CDR2 FQGNSA. The chain's CDR3 is CASSLAGPTGVAPSTDTQYF. CDR3 DNA: TGTGCCAGCAGCTTAGCGGGGCCCACGGGGGTAGCGCCTAGCACAGATACGCAGTATTTT.

V is TRBV4-1 and J is TRBJ2-3, with D possibly matching TRBD1 (5 bases). This CDR3 spans 15 amino acids. Germline loops: CDR1 MGHRA, CDR2 YSYEKL. V dropped 2 bases and J dropped 3 bases, with 12 bases sitting between them. CDR3 nucleotides: TGCGCCAGCAGCCAACCTCCAGGGTTGACAGATACGCAGTATTTT. It is translated as CASSQPPGLTDTQYF.

The V and J genes are TRBV19 and TRBJ1-5; D remains unclear. The V gene lost 3 bases and the J gene lost 3 bases, with 9 bases spanning the gap. The CDR3 covers 14 residues. The germline V gene has CDR1 LNHDA and CDR2 SQIVND (reference sequence). CDR3 nucleotides: TGTGCCAGTAGTATCGGGGTCGTCAATCAGCCCCAGCATTTT. Protein sequence: CASSIGVVNQPQHF.

The V call is TRBV6-1, the J call TRBJ2-1, with 8 bases aligning to TRBD2. The CDR3 has 17 residues. The V gene's germline CDR1 is MNHNS and CDR2 SASEGT. V dropped 2 bases and J dropped 4; count of bases not matched to a gene: 10. In DNA form, the CDR3 reads TGTGCCAGCAGTGAAAGGAAGGGCGGGGGGATTTACAATGAGCAGTTCTTC. Its translation is CASSERKGGGIYNEQFF.

The CDR3 here is CASSQELAGGYEQYF. The CDR3 region has the DNA TGCGCCAGCAGCCAAGAACTAGCGGGAGGGTACGAGCAGTACTTC. The V gene is TRBV4-1, the J gene TRBJ2-7; 13 positions match TRBD2. CDR1 is MGHRA, CDR2 YSYEKL, per germline. J gave up 4 bases and V 0 bases, and 0 bases lay outside the gene matches. The CDR3 spans 15 residues.

The sample holds a few counts of this clone. J is TRBJ2-3 and V is TRBV5-6, with a possible D match to TRBD1 (5 bases). The ends were cut back, 5 bases at V and 4 bases at J, with 20 bases in the middle. The germline V gene encodes CDR1 SGHDT and CDR2 YYEEEE. There are 16 residues in the CDR3. The CDR3 loop reads CASSPRWGPGADTQYF. The CDR3 DNA is TGTGCCAGCAGTCCCCGTTGGGGCCCTGGGGCAGATACGCAGTATTTT.

By share, this clone counts as medium-sized (0.01 to 0.1%). The chain joins TRBV6-5 to TRBJ2-7; a weak D match, TRBD1 (6 bases). V was clipped by 5 bases and J by 4 bases, with 12 bases between them. Germline CDR1 and CDR2: MNHEY and SVGAGI. This CDR3 has 13 residues. CDR3 nucleotides: TGTGCCAGCAGTCAGGGAAGGGGGTACGAGCAGTACTTC. Translated: CASSQGRGYEQYF.

About this clone: The sample carries other DNA sequences with the same CDR3. The rearrangement uses TRBV6-5 and TRBJ2-7, with TRBD1 as a possible D gene (5 bases). V was trimmed by 2 bases and J by 0 bases, leaving 5 bases between them. Looked up from germline, CDR1 is MNHEY and CDR2 is SVGAGI. CDR3 size: 13 residues. The CDR3 DNA reads as TGTGCCAGCAGTTACGGGGCCTCCTACGAGCAGTACTTC. Translation gives CASSYGASYEQYF.

This clone counts as medium-sized. The chain joins TRBV7-9 to TRBJ2-1, with unresolved D. CDR3 length equals 14 residues. CDR1 SEHNR and CDR2 FQNEAQ come from the germline V gene (reference sequence). Trimming took 7 bases from V and 0 from J, leaving 10 bases between them. Written as DNA, the CDR3 is TGTGCCAGCACCTCACAGACCTCCTACAATGAGCAGTTCTTC. Protein product: CASTSQTSYNEQFF.

V usage is TRBV6-5 and J usage is TRBJ1-5; no reliable D call. The germline V and J ends were trimmed by 2 bases and 5 bases, with 7 bases remaining between them. This CDR3 region has 13 residues. Germline values: CDR1 MNHEY, CDR2 SVGAGI. In DNA, the CDR3 is TGTGCCAGCAGTTACGGAGGGCATCAGCCCCAGCATTTT. It specifies CASSYGGHQPQHF.

This clone was counted between two and nine times. The V and J genes are TRBV2 and TRBJ2-7, with 9 bases aligning to TRBD1. Unmatched junction bases numbered 12, after V lost 6 bases and J lost 3 bases. The CDR3 is 16 amino acids. Germline CDR1 reads SNHLY; CDR2 reads FYNNEI. CDR3 bases: TGTGCCAGCAGCTGGACAGGGGAAATTATCGGCTACGAGCAGTACTTC. This gives the protein CASSWTGEIIGYEQYF.

The sample holds one count of this clone. J is TRBJ2-3 and V is TRBV7-9, with 9 bases matching TRBD2. The CDR3 is made up of 14 amino acids. Trimming took 8 bases from V and 3 from J; bases not matched to a gene: 6. CDR1 and CDR2 (germline): SEHNR, FQNEAQ (reference sequence). For the CDR3, the DNA is TGTGCCAGCGGGACAAGCGGGAGGACAGATACGCAGTATTTT. Protein product: CASGTSGRTDTQYF.